This T cell receptor (beta chain) was recovered during a study of CD8+ T cells in alopecia areata. Overall study results and limits: In lesional scalp, particularly from alopecia totalis/universalis, clonality was higher than in normal scalp.

Pooled cells of cutaneous lymph node origin were sorted on CD4, CD8alpha, NKG2D, NKG2ACE and other markers. This clone was counted between two and nine times. Its target is unknown. Gene names follow the mouse nomenclature. The missing CDR3 end, 4 residues past where the read stops, is filled in from the germline J gene. Unmatched junction bases numbered 1, after V lost 3 bases and J lost 3 bases. Germline lookup yields CDR1 NSHNY and CDR2 SYGAGN. The CDR3 has 14 residues. The sequencing template was cDNA reverse transcribed from extracted RNA. TCRdb keeps only in-frame clones here, not all; method: immunoSEQ multiplex PCR. The sample counts some 18,000 clones, none seen once; the ten largest own roughly 31%.

This TCR was sampled from a C3H/HeJ mouse with alopecia areata. Strain haplotype (MHC): H2-k. The sample comprised CD8+ T cells sorted from a lymph node. The V and J genes are TRBV13-1 and TRBJ1-2; 11 bases map to TRBD1. This chain's CDR3 is CASSGGQGDSDYTF. The covered CDR3 bases are TGTGCCAGCAGTGGGGGACAGGGGGACTCC.